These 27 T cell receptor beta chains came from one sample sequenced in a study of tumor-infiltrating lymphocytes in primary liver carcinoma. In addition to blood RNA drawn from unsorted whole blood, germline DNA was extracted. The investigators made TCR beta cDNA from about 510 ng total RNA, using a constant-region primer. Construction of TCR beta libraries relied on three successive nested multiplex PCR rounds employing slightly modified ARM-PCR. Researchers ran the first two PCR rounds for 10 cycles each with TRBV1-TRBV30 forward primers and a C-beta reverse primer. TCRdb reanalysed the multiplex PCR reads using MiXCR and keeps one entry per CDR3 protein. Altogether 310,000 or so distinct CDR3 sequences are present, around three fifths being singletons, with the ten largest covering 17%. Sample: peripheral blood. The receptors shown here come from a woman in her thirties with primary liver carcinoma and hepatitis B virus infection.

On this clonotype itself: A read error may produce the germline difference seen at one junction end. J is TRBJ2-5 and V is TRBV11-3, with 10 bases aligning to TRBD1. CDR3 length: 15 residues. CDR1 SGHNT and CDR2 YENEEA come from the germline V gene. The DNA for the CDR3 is TGCGCCAGCAGCTACTCGACAGGGGGCGTAGAGACCCTGTACTTC. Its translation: CASSYSTGGVETLYF. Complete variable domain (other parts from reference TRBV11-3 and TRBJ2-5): EAGVVQSPRYKIIEKKQPVAFWCNPISGHNTLYWYLQNLGQGPELLIRYENEEAVDDSQLPKDRFSAERLKGVDSTLKIQPAELGDSAVYLCASSYSTGGVETLYFGPGTRLLVL.

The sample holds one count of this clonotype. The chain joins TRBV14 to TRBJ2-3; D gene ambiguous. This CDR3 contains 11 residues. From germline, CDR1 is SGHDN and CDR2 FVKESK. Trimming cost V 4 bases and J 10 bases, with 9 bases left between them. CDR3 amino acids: CASSRVSPQYF. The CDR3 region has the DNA TGTGCCAGCAGCCGGGTTAGTCCGCAGTATTTT. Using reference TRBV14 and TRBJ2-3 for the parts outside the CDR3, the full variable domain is EAGVTQFPSHSVIEKGQTVTLRCDPISGHDNLYWYRRVMGKEIKFLLHFVKESKQDESGMPNNRFLAERTGGTYSTLKVQPAELEDSGVYFCASSRVSPQYFGPGTRLTVL.

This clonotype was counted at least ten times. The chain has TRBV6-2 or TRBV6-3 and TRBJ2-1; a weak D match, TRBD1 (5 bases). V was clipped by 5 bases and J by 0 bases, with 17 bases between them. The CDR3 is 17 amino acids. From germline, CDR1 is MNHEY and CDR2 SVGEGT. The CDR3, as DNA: TGTGCCAGCAGTCGATGGACACCCGTGAGCTCCTACAATGAGCAGTTCTTC. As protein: CASSRWTPVSSYNEQFF.

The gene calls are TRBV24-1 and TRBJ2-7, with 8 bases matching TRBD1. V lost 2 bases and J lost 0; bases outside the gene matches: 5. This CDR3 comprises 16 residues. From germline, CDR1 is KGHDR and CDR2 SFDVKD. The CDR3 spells CATSDSAGTGSYEQYF. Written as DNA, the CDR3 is TGTGCCACCAGTGATTCAGCCGGGACAGGCTCCTACGAGCAGTACTTC.

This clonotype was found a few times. The CDR3 DNA reads as TGTGCCAGCAGTGGGACTAGCGGGGGGTTAAGCTCCTACAATGAGCAGTTCTTC. As protein: CASSGTSGGLSSYNEQFF. This chain joins TRBV6-2 or TRBV6-3 and TRBJ2-1; 15 bases fit TRBD2. This CDR3 is 18 amino acids long. V trimming: 5 bases; J trimming: 0 bases; junction bases outside the gene matches: 5. Germline V gene data show CDR1 as MNHEY and CDR2 as SVGEGT.

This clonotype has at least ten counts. The CDR3 region is CASKRRRNTGELFF. In nucleotides, the CDR3 is TGTGCCAGCAAGAGACGGAGGAACACCGGGGAGCTGTTTTTT. The genes are TRBV6-5 and TRBJ2-2; D ambiguous. V was pared by 7 bases and J by 1 base, with 10 bases between. This CDR3 spans 14 amino acids. Germline assignment: CDR1 MNHEY and CDR2 SVGAGI.

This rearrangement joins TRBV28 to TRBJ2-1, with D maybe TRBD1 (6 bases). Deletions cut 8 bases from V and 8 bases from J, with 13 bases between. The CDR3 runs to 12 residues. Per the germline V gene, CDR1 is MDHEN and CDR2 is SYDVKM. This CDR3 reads CASGGKGDEQFF. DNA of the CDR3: TGTGCCAGCGGGGGTAAGGGGGATGAGCAGTTCTTC.

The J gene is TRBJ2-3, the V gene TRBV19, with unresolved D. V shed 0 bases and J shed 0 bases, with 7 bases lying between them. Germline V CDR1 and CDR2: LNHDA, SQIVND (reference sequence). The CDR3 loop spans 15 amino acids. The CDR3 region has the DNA TGTGCCAGTAGTATAGATACCAGGAGCACAGATACGCAGTATTTT. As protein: CASSIDTRSTDTQYF.

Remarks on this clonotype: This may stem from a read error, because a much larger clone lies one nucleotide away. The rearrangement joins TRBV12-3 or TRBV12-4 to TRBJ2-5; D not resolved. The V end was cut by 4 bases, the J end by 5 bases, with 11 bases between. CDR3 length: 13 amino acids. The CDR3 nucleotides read TGTGCCAGCAGTTCAGAGATGGTGGAGACCCAGTACTTC. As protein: CASSSEMVETQYF.

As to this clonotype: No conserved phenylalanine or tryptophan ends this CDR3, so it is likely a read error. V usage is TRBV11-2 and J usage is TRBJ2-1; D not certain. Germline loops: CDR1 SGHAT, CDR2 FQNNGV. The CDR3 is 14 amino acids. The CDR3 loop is CVSRTRSSYNEQFL. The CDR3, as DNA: TGTGTCAGCAGGACGAGAAGCTCCTACAATGAGCAGTTCTTA.

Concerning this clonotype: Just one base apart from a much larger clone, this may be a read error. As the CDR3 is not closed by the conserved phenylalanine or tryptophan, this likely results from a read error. In DNA form, the CDR3 reads TGTGCCAGCAGTTACGCTAGCAACTCCTACGAGCAGTACCTC. Residues: CASSYASNSYEQYL. The chain links TRBV6-5 to TRBJ2-7; D is perhaps TRBD2 (5 bases). The V end was cut by 2 bases, the J end by 0 bases, with 8 bases between. This CDR3 comprises 14 residues. CDR1 and CDR2 from the germline V gene are MNHEY and SVGAGI.

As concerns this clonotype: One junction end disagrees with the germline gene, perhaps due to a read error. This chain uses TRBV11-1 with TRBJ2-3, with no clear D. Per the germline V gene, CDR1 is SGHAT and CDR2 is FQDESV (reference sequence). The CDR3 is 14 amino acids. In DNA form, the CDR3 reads TGTCCCAGCAGCTATAGACCGGATAGGAAAACGCAGTACTTT. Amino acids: CPSSYRPDRKTQYF.

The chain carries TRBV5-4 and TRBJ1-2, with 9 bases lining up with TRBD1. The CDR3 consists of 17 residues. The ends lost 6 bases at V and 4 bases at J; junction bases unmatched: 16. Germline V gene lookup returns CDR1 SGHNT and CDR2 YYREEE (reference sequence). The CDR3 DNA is TGTGCCAGCATCGTTGGACAGGGGCGAACCGTGGTCTATGGCTACACCTTC. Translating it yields CASIVGQGRTVVYGYTF.

As DNA, the CDR3 is TGCAGCGTTGGAAAAGGGTTCGATCAGCCCCAGCATTTT. This codes for CSVGKGFDQPQHF. This chain links TRBV29-1 with TRBJ1-5; D is ambiguous. This CDR3 is built from 13 residues. Germline loops: CDR1 SQVTM, CDR2 ANQGSEA. V was cut by 4 bases and J by 5 bases, with 12 bases left in between. Complete variable domain (other parts from reference TRBV29-1 and TRBJ1-5): SAVISQKPSRDICQRGTSLTIQCQVDSQVTMMFWYRQQPGQSLTLIATANQGSEATYESGFVIDKFPISRPNLTFSTLTVSNMSPEDSSIYLCSVGKGFDQPQHFGDGTRLSIL.

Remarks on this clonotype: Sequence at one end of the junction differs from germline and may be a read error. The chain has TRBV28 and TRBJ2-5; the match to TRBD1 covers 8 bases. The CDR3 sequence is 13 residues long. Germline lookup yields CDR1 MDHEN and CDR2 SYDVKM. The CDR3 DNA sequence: TGTGCCAGCATTTTAGGACAGGGAGAGACCCAGTACTTC. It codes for CASILGQGETQYF.

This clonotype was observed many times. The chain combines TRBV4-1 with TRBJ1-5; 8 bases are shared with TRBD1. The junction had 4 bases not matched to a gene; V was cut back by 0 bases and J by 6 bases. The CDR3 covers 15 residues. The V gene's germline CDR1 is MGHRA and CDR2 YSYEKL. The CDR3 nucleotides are TGCGCCAGCAGCCAAGAGGACAGGGTATTTCAGCCCCAGCATTTT. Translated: CASSQEDRVFQPQHF.

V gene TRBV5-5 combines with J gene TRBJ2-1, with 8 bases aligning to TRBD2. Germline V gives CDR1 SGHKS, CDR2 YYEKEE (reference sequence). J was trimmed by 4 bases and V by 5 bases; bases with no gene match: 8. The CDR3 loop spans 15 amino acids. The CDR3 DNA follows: TGTGCCAGCAGTTTGCTTAGCGGGATTTACAATGAGCAGTTCTTC. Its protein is CASSLLSGIYNEQFF.

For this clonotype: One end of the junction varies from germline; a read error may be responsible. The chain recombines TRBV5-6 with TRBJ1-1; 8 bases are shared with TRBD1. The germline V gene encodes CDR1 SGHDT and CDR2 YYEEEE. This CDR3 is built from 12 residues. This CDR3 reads CTSSGQGAGAFF. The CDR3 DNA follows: TGTACCAGCAGCGGACAGGGTGCGGGAGCTTTCTTT.

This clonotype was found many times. This CDR3 is CSVGRTGVAKNIQYF. CDR3 DNA sequence: TGCAGCGTTGGCAGGACAGGGGTAGCCAAAAACATTCAGTACTTC. V usage is TRBV29-1 and J usage is TRBJ2-4; 9 nucleotides match TRBD1. Trimming took 4 bases from V and 0 from J; bases not matched to a gene: 4. The CDR3 sequence is 15 residues long. Germline V CDR1 and CDR2: SQVTM, ANQGSEA.

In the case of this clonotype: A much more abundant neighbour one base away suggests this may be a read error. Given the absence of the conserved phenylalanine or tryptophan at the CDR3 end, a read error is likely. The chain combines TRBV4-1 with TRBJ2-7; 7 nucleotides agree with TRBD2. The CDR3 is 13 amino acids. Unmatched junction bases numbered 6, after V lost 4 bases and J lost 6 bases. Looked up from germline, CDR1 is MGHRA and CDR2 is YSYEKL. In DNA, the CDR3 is TGCGCCAGCAGCCGGACCGTAGCGGGCGAGCAGTACTTA. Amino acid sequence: CASSRTVAGEQYL.

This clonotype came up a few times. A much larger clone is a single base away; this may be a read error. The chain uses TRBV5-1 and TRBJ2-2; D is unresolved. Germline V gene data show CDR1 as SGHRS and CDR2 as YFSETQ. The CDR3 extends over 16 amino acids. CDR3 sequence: CASGLTGRPNTGELFF. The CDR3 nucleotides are TGCGCCAGCGGCTTGACGGGCCGACCGAACACCGGGGAGCTGTTTTTT.

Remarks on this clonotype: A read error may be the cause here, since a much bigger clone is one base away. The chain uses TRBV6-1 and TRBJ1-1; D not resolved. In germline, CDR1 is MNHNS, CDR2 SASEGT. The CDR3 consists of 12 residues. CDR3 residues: CVSSEGNTEAFF. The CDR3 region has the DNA TGTGTCAGCAGTGAGGGGAACACTGAAGCTTTCTTT.

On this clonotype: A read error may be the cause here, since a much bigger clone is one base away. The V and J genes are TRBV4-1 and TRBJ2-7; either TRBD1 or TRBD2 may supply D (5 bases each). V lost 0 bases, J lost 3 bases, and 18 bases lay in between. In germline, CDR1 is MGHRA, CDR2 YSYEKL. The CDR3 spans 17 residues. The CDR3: CASSQERGALGDYEQYF. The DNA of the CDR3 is TGCGCCAGCAGCCAAGAACGAGGGGCTCTGGGCGACTACGAGCAGTACTTC.

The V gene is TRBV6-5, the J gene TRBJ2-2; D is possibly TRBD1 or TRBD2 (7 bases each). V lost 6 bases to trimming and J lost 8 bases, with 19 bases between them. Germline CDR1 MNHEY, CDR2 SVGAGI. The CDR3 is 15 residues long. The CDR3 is CASRPDREGSGELFF. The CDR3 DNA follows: TGTGCCAGCAGACCCGACAGGGAGGGCTCAGGGGAGCTGTTTTTT.

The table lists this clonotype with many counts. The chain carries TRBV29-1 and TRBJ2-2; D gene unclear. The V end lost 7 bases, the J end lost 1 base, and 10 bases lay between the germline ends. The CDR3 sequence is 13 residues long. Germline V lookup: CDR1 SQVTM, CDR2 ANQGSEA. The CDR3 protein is CSGLAENTGELFF. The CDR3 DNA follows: TGCAGCGGGTTGGCGGAGAACACCGGGGAGCTGTTTTTT.

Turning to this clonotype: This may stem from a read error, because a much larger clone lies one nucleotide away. In DNA form, the CDR3 reads TGTGCCAGCTTGGGAGGAGGGGACCGCTGGTTCTTC. Translated, it gives CASLGGGDRWFF. The V gene is TRBV14, the J gene TRBJ2-1; D possibly corresponds to TRBD2 (6 bases). V was pared by 8 bases and J by 15 bases, with 20 bases between. The CDR3 extends over 12 amino acids. Germline CDR1 SGHDN, CDR2 FVKESK.

The CDR3 nucleotides are TGTGCCAATAGCTTAATGAGGAATGAGCAGTTCTTC. It codes for CANSLMRNEQFF. The chain couples TRBV11-1 to TRBJ2-1; D uncertain. Trimming removed 10 bases at V and 7 bases at J, with 14 bases between. CDR1 and CDR2 (germline): SGHAT, FQDESV (reference sequence). The CDR3 loop spans 12 amino acids. The whole variable domain, remainder taken from reference TRBV11-1 and TRBJ2-1, is EAEVAQSPRYKITEKSQAVAFWCDPISGHATLYWYRQILGQGPELLVQFQDESVVDDSQLPKDRFSAERLKGVDSTLKIQPAELGDSAMYLCANSLMRNEQFFGPGTRLTVL.